The 22 T cell receptor beta chains reported below all come from one sample, sequenced in a study of blood T cells in healthy people across ages. PCR was performed a second time for 7 to 11 cycles using a sample-barcoded 5' primer and a J-beta primer mix. TCRdb reprocessed the 5' RACE reads via MiXCR and lists one record per CDR3 protein. The sample has 1.2 million to 1.5 million distinct CDR3 sequences, around 59% seen once. Sequenced input: blood. The receptor set was obtained from a young man in good health.

This clonotype has a count of ten or more. DNA of the CDR3: TGCAGTGCTAGAGATGGATACGATAGCAATGAGCAGTTCTTC. It yields the protein CSARDGYDSNEQFF. This chain uses TRBV20-1 with TRBJ2-1; D not resolved. From germline, CDR1 is DFQATT and CDR2 SNEGSKA (reference sequence). Between the trimmed V and J ends, which lost 0 bases and 6 bases, there was a span of 12 bases. The CDR3 length is 14 residues.

This clonotype occurred a few times. The chain has TRBV4-1 and TRBJ2-7; TRBD2 aligns across 7 bases. CDR3 length equals 14 residues. Germline trimming cut 1 base from V and 5 bases from J; bases unmatched to any gene: 5. The germline CDR1 and CDR2 sequences are MGHRA and YSYEKL. CDR3 sequence reads: CASSQVGRGDEQYF. CDR3 coding DNA: TGCGCCAGCAGCCAAGTCGGTCGGGGGGACGAGCAGTACTTC.

Regarding this clonotype: A much larger clonotype is one base distant, so this may be a read error. This rearrangement joins TRBV29-1 to TRBJ2-6; D remains ambiguous. Germline CDR1 SQVTM, CDR2 ANQGSEA. This CDR3 has 15 amino acids. The V end lost 7 bases, the J end lost 0 bases, and 13 bases lay between the germline ends. This CDR3 reads CSARSGGSGANVLTF. The CDR3 coding sequence is TGCAGCGCCAGGTCCGGTGGCTCTGGGGCCAACGTCCTGACTTTC. Full variable domain (outside the CDR3, taken from reference TRBV29-1 and TRBJ2-6): SAVISQKPSRDICQRGTSLTIQCQVDSQVTMMFWYRQQPGQSLTLIATANQGSEATYESGFVIDKFPISRPNLTFSTLTVSNMSPEDSSIYLCSARSGGSGANVLTFGAGSRLTVL.

The CDR3 nucleotides read TGTGCCAGCAGCCAAGGAGGCGGGGAAGACGAAGCTTTCTTT. Amino acids: CASSQGGGEDEAFF. V and J are TRBV3-1 and TRBJ1-1; unclear D gene. With 1 base removed from V and 8 bases from J, the gap between germline ends came to 14 bases. Germline V CDR1 and CDR2: LGHDT, YNNKEL (reference sequence). The CDR3 is 14 residues long.

The chain combines TRBV24-1 with TRBJ2-5; D remains unclear. Germline V gene lookup returns CDR1 KGHDR and CDR2 SFDVKD. The CDR3 length is 16 residues. The V gene lost 3 bases and the J gene lost 2 bases, with 15 bases spanning the gap. CDR3 in amino acids: CATSDPHGGQQETQYF. In DNA, the CDR3 is TGTGCCACCAGTGATCCGCATGGCGGTCAACAAGAGACCCAGTACTTC.

V usage is TRBV4-3 and J usage is TRBJ2-3; D gene ambiguous. This CDR3 spans 15 amino acids. CDR1 LGHNA and CDR2 YSLEER come from the germline V gene. V lost 0 bases and J 6 bases, leaving 13 bases between the germline ends. This CDR3 is CASSQDWNTGDTQYF. CDR3 DNA: TGCGCCAGCAGCCAAGATTGGAACACTGGGGATACGCAGTATTTT.

Here the CDR3 DNA reads TGTGCCAGCAGCGGCGCGACTGTAGACATTCAGTACTTC. This codes for CASSGATVDIQYF. This chain joins TRBV28 and TRBJ2-4; D ambiguous. The V end was cut by 6 bases, the J end by 8 bases, with 14 bases between. This CDR3 spans 13 amino acids. From germline, CDR1 is MDHEN and CDR2 SYDVKM.

V gene TRBV5-1 combines with J gene TRBJ2-5; TRBD2 matches 13 bases. The germline V gene has CDR1 SGHRS and CDR2 YFSETQ. V trimming: 3 bases; J trimming: 1 base; junction bases outside the gene matches: 6. This CDR3 contains 17 residues. This CDR3 reads CASSSGLAGPRQETQYF. CDR3 bases: TGCGCCAGCAGCTCGGGACTAGCGGGACCCCGCCAAGAGACCCAGTACTTC.

The genes are TRBV3-1 and TRBJ1-5; no clear D. The V gene's germline CDR1 is LGHDT and CDR2 YNNKEL (reference sequence). The CDR3 is 13 residues long. V was trimmed by 3 bases and J by 4 bases, leaving 7 bases between them. The CDR3 region is CASSHLENQPQHF. CDR3 coding DNA: TGTGCCAGCAGCCACTTGGAAAATCAGCCCCAGCATTTT.

The sample holds a few counts of this clonotype. V usage is TRBV7-2 and J usage is TRBJ2-3; D may be TRBD1 or TRBD2 (5 bases each). CDR3 length: 18 amino acids. V was clipped by 3 bases and J by 4 bases, with 23 bases between them. Per germline, CDR1 SGHTA and CDR2 FQGNSA. CDR3 in amino acids: CASSLRPGRLLGSDTQYF. The CDR3 DNA sequence: TGTGCCAGCAGCTTGCGCCCGGGGCGTCTACTAGGTTCAGATACGCAGTATTTT.

The rearrangement links TRBV20-1 to TRBJ2-2; D is unclear. This CDR3 has 15 residues. Trimming shortened V by 4 bases and J by 1 base, and 13 bases separated the two germline ends. Germline CDR1 and CDR2: DFQATT and SNEGSKA (reference sequence). The CDR3 loop is CSAIPDVRNTGELFF. In nucleotides, the CDR3 is TGCAGTGCTATTCCGGACGTTCGGAACACCGGGGAGCTGTTTTTT.

This CDR3 reads CSAMPTSEGLYNEQFF. CDR3 sequence (DNA): TGCAGTGCTATGCCGACTAGCGAGGGTTTATACAATGAGCAGTTCTTC. J is TRBJ2-1 and V is TRBV20-1; TRBD2 matches 8 bases. Germline values: CDR1 DFQATT, CDR2 SNEGSKA (reference sequence). Unmatched junction bases numbered 12, after V lost 4 bases and J lost 4 bases. CDR3 length: 16 residues.

This chain links TRBV7-2 with TRBJ2-7; 7 bases align to TRBD2. This CDR3 region has 14 residues. Germline CDR1 is SGHTA and CDR2 is FQGNSA. With V trimmed by 3 bases and J by 4 bases, 6 bases remained unmatched. CDR3 bases: TGTGCCAGCAGCTTTGAGCGGGGAAGGTACGAGCAGTACTTC. It codes for CASSFERGRYEQYF.

The chain recombines TRBV19 with TRBJ1-2, with a weak D call TRBD1 (5 bases). Germline V CDR1 and CDR2: LNHDA, SQIVND (reference sequence). CDR3 length equals 15 residues. V lost 6 bases, J lost 1 base, and 15 bases lay in between. The CDR3 protein is CASRSEGTVNYGYTF. The CDR3 DNA follows: TGTGCCAGTAGGTCCGAGGGGACCGTTAACTATGGCTACACCTTC. The whole variable domain, filled in from reference TRBV19 and TRBJ1-2, reads DGGITQSPKYLFRKEGQNVTLSCEQNLNHDAMYWYRQDPGQGLRLIYYSQIVNDFQKGDIAEGYSVSREKKESFPLTVTSAQKNPTAFYLCASRSEGTVNYGYTFGSGTRLTVV.

The chain joins TRBV7-9 to TRBJ2-7; D call uncertain. Trimming stripped 5 bases from V and 3 bases from J, with 14 bases between. CDR3 size: 14 residues. Germline V gene sequence: CDR1 SEHNR, CDR2 FQNEAQ (reference sequence). CDR3 region: CASSPPYPLYEQYF. CDR3 nucleotides: TGTGCCAGCAGCCCACCTTATCCCCTCTACGAGCAGTACTTC.

This chain's CDR3 is CASSQGIRAVGYTF. CDR3 nucleotides: TGTGCCAGCAGCCAAGGTATACGTGCTGTTGGCTACACCTTC. J is TRBJ1-2 and V is TRBV14; D not certain. Germline-derived CDR1 and CDR2 are SGHDN and FVKESK. The V end lost 1 base, the J end lost 7 bases, and 13 bases lay between the germline ends. The CDR3 totals 14 residues.

The sample holds a few counts of this clonotype. The chain joins TRBV6-5 to TRBJ1-4; perhaps TRBD1 as D (6 bases). The germline gives CDR1 MNHEY, CDR2 SVGAGI. Trimming took off 5 bases at V and 4 bases at J, with 11 bases between the two ends. The CDR3 spans 14 residues. The CDR3 DNA reads as TGTGCCAGCAGTAAACAGGGAGGTAATGAAAAACTGTTTTTT. Translating gives CASSKQGGNEKLFF.

The V call is TRBV2, the J call TRBJ2-2; 7 bases align to TRBD1. CDR3 length: 15 residues. Unmatched junction bases numbered 4, after V lost 4 bases and J lost 2 bases. Per germline, CDR1 SNHLY and CDR2 FYNNEI. This CDR3 is CASSAGQINTGELFF. CDR3 DNA: TGTGCCAGCAGTGCGGGACAGATTAACACCGGGGAGCTGTTTTTT.

This chain joins TRBV20-1 and TRBJ2-1; D perhaps matches TRBD2 (6 bases). Trimming stripped 5 bases from V and 4 bases from J, with 15 bases between. Germline lookup yields CDR1 DFQATT and CDR2 SNEGSKA (reference sequence). This CDR3 has 14 amino acids. The DNA for the CDR3 is TGCAGTGCTCTTGGGACTGGAGGGTACAATGAGCAGTTCTTC. This encodes CSALGTGGYNEQFF.

The chain recombines TRBV4-1 with TRBJ2-2; perhaps TRBD2 as D (5 bases). The V gene's germline CDR1 is MGHRA and CDR2 YSYEKL. The CDR3 sequence is 17 residues long. V lost 4 bases and J lost 6, with 21 bases in between. In DNA form, the CDR3 reads TGCGCCAGCAGCCGACCACGTAATAGCGCTACGGCCGGGGAGCTGTTTTTT. It specifies CASSRPRNSATAGELFF.

The chain uses TRBV3-1 and TRBJ2-2; 7 nucleotides align to TRBD1. The CDR3 has 18 amino acids. After removal of 1 base from V and 7 bases from J, the junction contained 15 bases not matched to a gene. The germline V gene encodes CDR1 LGHDT and CDR2 YNNKEL (reference sequence). CDR3 in amino acids: CASSQAQKRQGGGGELFF. The CDR3 DNA reads as TGTGCCAGCAGCCAAGCTCAAAAGCGACAGGGTGGAGGCGGGGAGCTGTTTTTT.

CDR3 loop: CASSQGIRITPYGYTF. The CDR3 DNA reads TGTGCCAGCAGCCAAGGGATACGGATAACCCCCTATGGCTACACCTTC. The rearrangement joins TRBV14 to TRBJ1-2; no clear D gene. The CDR3 length is 16 residues. CDR1 and CDR2 (germline): SGHDN, FVKESK. The germline V and J ends were trimmed by 1 base and 4 bases, with 16 bases remaining between them.